Below, 29 T cell receptor beta chains from the same sample are listed, as sequenced in a study of T cells expressing NK-cell markers. For each CDR3 protein, TCRdb gives one entry from its re-call of the 5' RACE reads, without DNA. The specimen's table records 200,000 to 300,000 distinct CDR3 sequences. The specimen sequenced was blood T cells: a sorted CD56 or NKG2C T cell subset, CD4+ or CD8+ T cells, or bulk PBMC T cells (not recorded which). The receptors shown here come from a woman aged 18 to 75 in good health.

The genes are TRBV18 and TRBJ2-3. CDR1 and CDR2 from the germline V gene are KGHSH and LQKENI. The CDR3 runs 12 residues. This chain's CDR3 is CASSVTPDTQYF. Drawing the rest from reference TRBV18 and TRBJ2-3, the complete variable domain is NAGVMQNPRHLVRRRGQEARLRCSPMKGHSHVYWYRQLPEEGLKFMVYLQKENIIDESGMPKERFSAEFPKEGPSILRIQQVVRGDSAAYFCASSVTPDTQYFGPGTRLTVL.

The chain combines TRBV9 with TRBJ2-7. Germline values: CDR1 SGDLS, CDR2 YYNGEE. The CDR3 consists of 14 residues. The CDR3 spells CASSVDTNRYEQYF.

The chain has TRBV5-1 and TRBJ1-1. CDR1 is SGHRS, CDR2 YFSETQ, per germline. The CDR3 sequence is 14 residues long. CDR3 loop: CASSPAGANTEAFF.

The chain's CDR3 is CASSDPTQEQFF. The J gene is TRBJ2-1, the V gene TRBV6-2 or TRBV6-3. The CDR3 sequence is 12 residues long. Germline V gene data show CDR1 as MNHEY and CDR2 as SVGEGT.

The CDR3 loop is CASSLGQLDEQYF. V and J are TRBV28 and TRBJ2-7. CDR3 length: 13 amino acids. Germline V lookup: CDR1 MDHEN, CDR2 SYDVKM.

The rearrangement uses TRBV24-1 and TRBJ2-1; TCRdb's assignment of TRBD2 cannot be checked, as there is no DNA. Germline values: CDR1 KGHDR, CDR2 SFDVKD. The CDR3 consists of 16 residues. CDR3 protein: CATSDLVPGTYNEQFF.

The CDR3 sequence: CASRLSGTGEAGYTF. The chain joins TRBV12-3 or TRBV12-4 to TRBJ1-2; the D call of TRBD1 rests on TCRdb alone, since no DNA is present to check it. The CDR3 length is 15 residues.

The chain is built from TRBV19 and TRBJ2-1; lacking DNA, the TRBD2 call made by TCRdb goes unchecked. The CDR3 has 15 amino acids. Germline V CDR1 and CDR2: LNHDA, SQIVND (reference sequence). CDR3 amino acids: CASSIQGGAYNEQFF.

The gene calls are TRBV3-1 and TRBJ1-6; lacking DNA, the TRBD1 call made by TCRdb goes unchecked. The germline CDR1 and CDR2 sequences are LGHDT and YNNKEL (reference sequence). CDR3 length: 16 amino acids. The CDR3 loop reads CASSQESGKGNSPLHF.

This chain uses TRBV11-1 with TRBJ1-3; the D call of TRBD1 rests on TCRdb alone, since no DNA is present to check it. The CDR3 has 14 amino acids. Germline CDR1 is SGHAT and CDR2 is FQDESV (reference sequence). CDR3: CASSIDRVGNTIYF.

The chain couples TRBV7-2 to TRBJ2-4. Germline lookup yields CDR1 SGHTA and CDR2 FQGNSA. The CDR3 is made up of 17 amino acids. The CDR3 sequence: CASSLGPPYDAKNIQYF.

The V call is TRBV4-1, the J call TRBJ2-3. The CDR3 runs to 17 residues. The germline CDR1 and CDR2 sequences are MGHRA and YSYEKL. The chain's CDR3 is CASSPDLGGTSTDTQYF.

The J gene is TRBJ2-1, the V gene TRBV5-1; as DNA is missing, the TRBD2 call by TCRdb cannot be tested. The CDR3 has 13 residues. Germline values: CDR1 SGHRS, CDR2 YFSETQ. CDR3 residues: CASSLVRRREQFF.

CDR3 sequence reads: CASSVEGQPFTF. The J gene is TRBJ1-2, the V gene TRBV9; TCRdb outputs TRBD1, but without DNA this stays unchecked. This CDR3 spans 12 amino acids. Germline V gives CDR1 SGDLS, CDR2 YYNGEE.

The CDR3 loop is CASSPSSGGAGPYEQYF. The rearrangement joins TRBV18 to TRBJ2-7; TCRdb outputs TRBD2, but without DNA this stays unchecked. The germline CDR1 and CDR2 sequences are KGHSH and LQKENI. The CDR3 is 17 amino acids.

The J gene is TRBJ2-7, the V gene TRBV20-1; TCRdb names TRBD2, which stays unverified in the absence of DNA. Germline lookup yields CDR1 DFQATT and CDR2 SNEGSKA (reference sequence). CDR3 size: 14 residues. CDR3 region: CSAGGLALSYEQYF.

The chain joins TRBV20-1 to TRBJ2-1; TCRdb gives TRBD1 as the D gene, but with no DNA this cannot be confirmed. In germline, CDR1 is DFQATT, CDR2 SNEGSKA (reference sequence). The CDR3 is 18 residues long. The CDR3 is CSARRTGGIVSGGNEQFF.

The chain carries TRBV6-1 and TRBJ2-3; absent DNA, TCRdb's TRBD1 call cannot be checked. CDR1 MNHNS and CDR2 SASEGT come from the germline V gene. The CDR3 extends over 16 amino acids. The CDR3 spells CASSTRDRGGTDTQYF.

The CDR3: CASSSHRTDTQYF. The chain carries TRBV27 and TRBJ2-3. The CDR3 has 13 residues. Germline V gene lookup returns CDR1 MNHEY and CDR2 SMNVEV (reference sequence).

CDR3 protein: CASSFRRGANTGELFF. The chain carries TRBV5-6 and TRBJ2-2; TCRdb's D call, TRBD1, is unchecked because there is no DNA. There are 16 residues in the CDR3. The germline V gene encodes CDR1 SGHDT and CDR2 YYEEEE.

V gene TRBV12-3 or TRBV12-4 combines with J gene TRBJ2-1; checking the TCRdb D call of TRBD2 is not possible without DNA. The CDR3 is 14 amino acids. The CDR3 loop is CASRSGLVDNEQFF.

The V and J genes are TRBV12-3 or TRBV12-4 and TRBJ2-7; the TCRdb call, TRBD2, lacks DNA for checking. CDR3 length: 15 residues. The chain's CDR3 is CASSLSPEGSYEQYF.

The rearrangement links TRBV20-1 to TRBJ2-2; with no DNA, the TCRdb D assignment of TRBD1 cannot be verified. Germline lookup yields CDR1 DFQATT and CDR2 SNEGSKA (reference sequence). The CDR3 covers 14 residues. The CDR3 sequence: CSVPGQGSPGELFF.

V is TRBV20-1 and J is TRBJ1-3. This CDR3 comprises 12 residues. From germline, CDR1 is DFQATT and CDR2 SNEGSKA (reference sequence). The CDR3 loop is CSATGSGNTIYF.

The V gene is TRBV5-5, the J gene TRBJ1-4; the D call of TRBD1 rests on TCRdb alone, since no DNA is present to check it. CDR1 is SGHKS, CDR2 YYEKEE, per germline (reference sequence). The CDR3 spans 13 residues. This chain's CDR3 is CASSRDANEKLFF.

This chain joins TRBV6-5 and TRBJ1-2. This CDR3 region has 14 residues. The germline gives CDR1 MNHEY, CDR2 SVGAGI. The CDR3 sequence is CASSYSGSHLLYTF.

V and J are TRBV9 and TRBJ1-1. This CDR3 is built from 16 residues. CDR1 SGDLS and CDR2 YYNGEE come from the germline V gene. The CDR3 protein is CASSVGGSNYDTEAFF.

V gene TRBV28 combines with J gene TRBJ2-1; the D gene TCRdb calls, TRBD2, cannot be checked with no DNA. Looked up from germline, CDR1 is MDHEN and CDR2 is SYDVKM. The CDR3 runs 12 residues. CDR3 sequence reads: CAASTGPREQFF.

The chain has TRBV11-1 and TRBJ2-7; checking the TCRdb D call of TRBD2 is not possible without DNA. From germline, CDR1 is SGHAT and CDR2 FQDESV (reference sequence). This CDR3 is 14 amino acids long. CDR3 amino acids: CASSLASEGQEQYF.